Each of the 20 T cell receptor beta chains below was sequenced from the same sample in a study of beta chain features in type 1 diabetes. Expressed TCRB transcripts were sequenced, since all the RNA that had been isolated was reverse transcribed. The assay was immunoSEQ multiplex PCR, and TCRdb's table has in-frame clones only and misses some. The profile shows under 850,000 clones, roughly 13% of them singletons. What these receptors recognize is not known. General study points: Moderately but significantly shorter TCRB CDR3s were found in Type 1 diabetes patients in all four CD4+ subsets.

The sample taken for sequencing was naive CD4+ T cells from blood. These TCRs come from a man younger than 35 with type 1 diabetes.

The chain couples TRBV7-6 to TRBJ2-6; the match to TRBD2 covers 7 bases. The CDR3 consists of 18 residues. V dropped 5 bases and J dropped 2; count of bases not matched to a gene: 12. CDR1 SGHVS and CDR2 FNYEAQ come from the germline V gene. This CDR3 reads CASSPRRAGSPGANVLTF. As DNA, the CDR3 is TGTGCCAGCAGCCCCCGCCGAGCGGGGTCCCCTGGGGCCAACGTCCTGACTTTC.

This clone was counted between two and nine times. V gene TRBV2 combines with J gene TRBJ2-1; maybe TRBD2 (6 bases). The CDR3 runs 11 residues. Germline V CDR1 and CDR2: SNHLY, FYNNEI. Trimming shortened V by 6 bases and J by 15 bases, and 15 bases separated the two germline ends. The CDR3 here is CASSREDQGFF. As DNA, the CDR3 is TGTGCCAGCAGCAGGGAGGACCAAGGGTTCTTC.

This clone showed up just a few times. The chain combines TRBV5-4 with TRBJ1-6; possible D gene TRBD1, 6 bases. The V end lost 1 base, the J end lost 2 bases, and 7 bases lay between the germline ends. This CDR3 comprises 15 residues. Germline values: CDR1 SGHNT, CDR2 YYREEE (reference sequence). The CDR3 nucleotides read TGTGCCAGCAGCTTGAAGGGGGCCTATAATTCACCCCTCCACTTT. Residues: CASSLKGAYNSPLHF.

This clone was picked up a small number of times. The chain links TRBV18 to TRBJ2-1, with 9 bases identical to TRBD1. Per germline, CDR1 KGHSH and CDR2 LQKENI. The CDR3 is made up of 16 amino acids. With 2 bases clipped from V and 5 bases from J, the junction kept 7 bases outside the gene matches. This CDR3 is CASSPGGQGTNNEQFF. The DNA for the CDR3 is TGTGCCAGCTCACCAGGGGGACAGGGAACGAACAATGAGCAGTTCTTC.

This clone was counted only a few times. In DNA form, the CDR3 reads TGTGCCAGCAGTGAAAGCTCCTATAATTCACCCCTCCACTTT. This gives the protein CASSESSYNSPLHF. The chain uses TRBV25-1 and TRBJ1-6; no reliable D call. Trimming took 2 bases from V and 0 from J, leaving 2 bases between them. This CDR3 is 14 amino acids long. Germline CDR1 reads MGHDK; CDR2 reads SYGVNS.

This clone was picked up a small number of times. CDR3 amino acids: CASSTDTQYF. CDR3 sequence (DNA): TGTGCCAGCAGCACAGATACGCAGTATTTT. The rearrangement uses TRBV9 and TRBJ2-3, with unresolved D. The CDR3 extends over 10 amino acids. Between the trimmed V and J ends, which lost 4 bases and 3 bases, there was a span of 0 bases. Germline lookup yields CDR1 SGDLS and CDR2 YYNGEE.

There are a few counts of this clone. J is TRBJ2-1 and V is TRBV5-1, with D tentatively TRBD2 (6 bases). The CDR3 is 15 amino acids. Trimming removed 4 bases from V and 5 bases from J, with 16 bases in between. Germline-derived CDR1 and CDR2 are SGHRS and YFSETQ. This CDR3 reads CASSPPGLDNNEQFF. As DNA, the CDR3 is TGCGCCAGCAGCCCACCGGGACTGGATAACAATGAGCAGTTCTTC.

The V call is TRBV6-1, the J call TRBJ2-4, with a tentative D call TRBD1 (7 bases). The CDR3 length is 13 residues. Per germline, CDR1 MNHNS and CDR2 SASEGT. Trimming shortened V by 6 bases and J by 8 bases, and 14 bases separated the two germline ends. The CDR3 spells CASRGGTVDIQYF. The CDR3 DNA reads as TGTGCCAGCAGAGGGGGGACAGTAGACATTCAGTACTTC.

The chain combines TRBV7-2 with TRBJ1-1, with D unresolved. V lost 2 bases and J 1 base, leaving 8 bases between the germline ends. The CDR3 is 14 residues long. CDR1 and CDR2 (germline): SGHTA, FQGNSA. The CDR3 here is CASSLFARNTEAFF. Here the CDR3 DNA reads TGTGCCAGCAGCTTATTCGCGAGGAACACTGAAGCTTTCTTT.

This clone has just a few counts. The chain combines TRBV6-5 with TRBJ1-5; D remains unclear. CDR3 length equals 15 residues. V shed 0 bases and J shed 9 bases, with 15 bases lying between them. Per germline, CDR1 MNHEY and CDR2 SVGAGI. CDR3 DNA sequence: TGTGCCAGCAGTTACTCCTCGGAACCCCTCGGGCCCCAGCATTTT. Its translation is CASSYSSEPLGPQHF.

This clone was detected a few times. The CDR3 is CASSAETDTQYF. In DNA, the CDR3 is TGTGCCAGCAGTGCCGAGACAGATACGCAGTATTTT. J is TRBJ2-3 and V is TRBV28; D not certain. This CDR3 contains 12 residues. The V and J ends lost 5 bases and 3 bases respectively, with 6 bases between them. Germline-derived CDR1 and CDR2 are MDHEN and SYDVKM.

This sequence joins TRBV6-1 and TRBJ1-2; D is uncertain. Per the germline V gene, CDR1 is MNHNS and CDR2 is SASEGT. This CDR3 spans 14 amino acids. Trimming cost V 10 bases and J 6 bases, with 21 bases left between them. In nucleotides, the CDR3 is TGTGCCACCGCAAACAGTGTTGACACAAATGGCTACACCTTC. Residues: CATANSVDTNGYTF.

The chain joins TRBV18 to TRBJ2-1; D is perhaps TRBD1 (7 bases). The CDR3 runs 14 residues. The V end lost 6 bases, the J end lost 7 bases, and 16 bases lay between the germline ends. Per germline, CDR1 KGHSH and CDR2 LQKENI. The CDR3 is CASSRARGENEQFF. Written as DNA, the CDR3 is TGTGCCAGCTCCCGGGCCAGGGGGGAGAATGAGCAGTTCTTC.

With respect to this clone: Distinct nucleotide sequences in the sample also encode this CDR3. This chain links TRBV5-4 with TRBJ2-6; D gene ambiguous. Germline values: CDR1 SGHNT, CDR2 YYREEE (reference sequence). This CDR3 has 13 residues. Trimming left V 4 bases short and J 1 base short, with 3 bases between. CDR3 DNA: TGTGCCAGCAGCCTGTCTGGGGCCAACGTCCTGACTTTC. This translates into CASSLSGANVLTF.

This clone was seen a handful of times. The rearrangement joins TRBV29-1 to TRBJ2-6; D uncertain. Germline CDR1 is SQVTM and CDR2 is ANQGSEA. V dropped 5 bases and J dropped 2 bases, with 4 bases sitting between them. This CDR3 contains 12 residues. This CDR3 reads CSVSPGANVLTF. CDR3 nucleotides: TGCAGCGTTAGTCCTGGGGCCAACGTCCTGACTTTC.

This clone was seen at least ten times. The chain links TRBV21-1 to TRBJ1-4. TRBV21-1 is a documented pseudogene. CDR3 length: 13 amino acids. The DNA of the CDR3 is TGTGCCGCCACCGCTACTTCTAATGAAAAACTGTTTTTT. Encoded protein: CAATATSNEKLFF.

This clone was counted between two and nine times. The chain carries TRBV19 and TRBJ2-1; a weak D match, TRBD1 (6 bases). V lost 6 bases and J 9 bases, leaving 18 bases between the germline ends. The germline gives CDR1 LNHDA, CDR2 SQIVND (reference sequence). CDR3 length: 14 residues. As DNA, the CDR3 is TGTGCCAGTAGCCTAGCAGGGGTCGGTATTGAGCAGTTCTTC. Amino acid sequence: CASSLAGVGIEQFF.

The V gene is TRBV30, the J gene TRBJ1-1; unclear D gene. V dropped 5 bases and J dropped 0 bases, with 10 bases sitting between them. Germline-derived CDR1 and CDR2 are GTSNPN and SVGIG (reference sequence). The CDR3 is made up of 13 amino acids. The CDR3, as DNA: TGTGCCTGGGACCGGACGGTGAACACTGAAGCTTTCTTT. Its protein product is CAWDRTVNTEAFF.

The chain has TRBV2 and TRBJ2-1, with 7 positions matching TRBD2. CDR3 length equals 13 residues. Germline V gives CDR1 SNHLY, CDR2 FYNNEI. V lost 8 bases, J lost 6 bases, and 7 bases stayed unmatched. CDR3 DNA: TGTGCCAGCTGGCCGGGACTACCCAATGAGCAGTTCTTC. Translation: CASWPGLPNEQFF.

The rearrangement uses TRBV28 and TRBJ2-7; D not certain. CDR1 and CDR2 (germline): MDHEN, SYDVKM. The CDR3 contains 14 residues. The V end was cut by 7 bases, the J end by 1 base, with 14 bases between. The CDR3 DNA reads TGTGCCAGCACCTCCGGTGGGGTTTCCTACGAGCAGTACTTC. This translates into CASTSGGVSYEQYF.